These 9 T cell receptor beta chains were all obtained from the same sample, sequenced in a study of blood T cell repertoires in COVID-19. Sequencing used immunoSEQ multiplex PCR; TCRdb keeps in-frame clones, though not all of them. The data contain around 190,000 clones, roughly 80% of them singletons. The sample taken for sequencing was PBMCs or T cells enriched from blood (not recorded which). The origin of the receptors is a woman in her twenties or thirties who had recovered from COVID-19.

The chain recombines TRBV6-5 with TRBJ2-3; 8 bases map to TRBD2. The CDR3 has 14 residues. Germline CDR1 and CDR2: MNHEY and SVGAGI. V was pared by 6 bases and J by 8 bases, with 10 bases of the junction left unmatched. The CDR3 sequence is CASRSGGPPGTQYF. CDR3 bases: TGTGCCAGCAGATCGGGAGGGCCCCCGGGTACGCAGTATTTT.

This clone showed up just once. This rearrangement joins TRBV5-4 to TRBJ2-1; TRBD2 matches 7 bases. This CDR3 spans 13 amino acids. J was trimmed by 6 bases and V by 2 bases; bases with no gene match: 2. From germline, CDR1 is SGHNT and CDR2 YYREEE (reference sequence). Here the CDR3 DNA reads TGTGCCAGCAGCTTTGGGGGGGGCAATGAGCAGTTCTTC. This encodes CASSFGGGNEQFF.

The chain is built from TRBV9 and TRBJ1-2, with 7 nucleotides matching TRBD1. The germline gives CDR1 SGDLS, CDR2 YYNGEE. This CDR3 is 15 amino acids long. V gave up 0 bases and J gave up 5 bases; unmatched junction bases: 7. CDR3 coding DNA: TGTGCCAGCAGCGTAGGAATAGACAGGGAGTATGGCTACACCTTC. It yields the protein CASSVGIDREYGYTF.

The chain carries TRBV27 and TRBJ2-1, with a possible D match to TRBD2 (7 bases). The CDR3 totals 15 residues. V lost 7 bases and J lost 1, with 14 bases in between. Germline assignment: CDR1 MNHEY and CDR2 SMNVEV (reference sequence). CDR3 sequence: CASMGGGASYNEQFF. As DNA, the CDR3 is TGTGCCAGCATGGGTGGGGGGGCTTCCTACAATGAGCAGTTCTTC.

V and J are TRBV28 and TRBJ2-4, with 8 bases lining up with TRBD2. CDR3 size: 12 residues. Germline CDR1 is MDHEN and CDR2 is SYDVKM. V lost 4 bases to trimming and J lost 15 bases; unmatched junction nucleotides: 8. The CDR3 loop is CASSYRGGRWYF. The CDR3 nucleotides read TGTGCCAGCAGTTATCGGGGGGGACGTTGGTACTTC.

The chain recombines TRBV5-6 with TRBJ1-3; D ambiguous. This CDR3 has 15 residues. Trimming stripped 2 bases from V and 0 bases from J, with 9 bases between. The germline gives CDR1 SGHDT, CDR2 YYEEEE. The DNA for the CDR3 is TGTGCCAGCAGCTTCGCGATAACCTCTGGAAACACCATATATTTT. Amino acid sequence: CASSFAITSGNTIYF.

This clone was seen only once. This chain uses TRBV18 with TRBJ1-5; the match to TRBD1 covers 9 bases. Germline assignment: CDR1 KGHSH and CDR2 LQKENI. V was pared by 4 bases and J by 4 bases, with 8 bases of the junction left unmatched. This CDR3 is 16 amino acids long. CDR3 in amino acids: CASSQLGQGGNQPQHF. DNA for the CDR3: TGTGCCAGCTCACAACTGGGACAGGGAGGAAATCAGCCCCAGCATTTT.

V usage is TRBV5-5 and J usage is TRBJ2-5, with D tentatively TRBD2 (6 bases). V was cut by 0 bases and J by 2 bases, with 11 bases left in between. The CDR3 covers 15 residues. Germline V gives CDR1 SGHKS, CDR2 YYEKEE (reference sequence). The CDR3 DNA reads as TGTGCCAGCAGCTTGGCCAGGAGGGTTCAAGAGACCCAGTACTTC. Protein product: CASSLARRVQETQYF.

This chain's CDR3 is CASSLDRDKSYEQYV. The DNA of the CDR3 is TGTGCCAGCAGCCTCGACAGGGATAAGTCCTACGAGCAGTACGTC. The chain carries TRBV5-4 and TRBJ2-7; 7 positions agree with TRBD1. The junction had 8 bases not matched to a gene; V was cut back by 4 bases and J by 1 base. The CDR3 runs to 15 residues. The germline CDR1 and CDR2 sequences are SGHNT and YYREEE (reference sequence).